The 21 T cell receptor beta chains presented below share a single source sample, sequenced in a study of T cells in Graves' hyperthyroidism and ophthalmopathy. Amplified TCR beta CDR3 regions came from RNA transcripts. TCR CDR3 regions were first amplified by RT-PCR with HTBI primers. TCRdb re-called the multiplex PCR reads with MiXCR, one entry per CDR3 protein. Among 500,000 to 750,000 distinct CDR3 sequences listed, 12% to 15% were seen once. The sequenced sample was blood. The receptors shown here come from a woman aged 18-29 years with Graves' ophthalmopathy.

This clonotype was counted a few times. The CDR3 spells CASSRDGGQQNTGELFF. The DNA for the CDR3 is TGTGCCAGCAGCCGGGATGGGGGACAGCAGAACACCGGGGAGCTGTTTTTT. The genes are TRBV7-9 and TRBJ2-2; 7 bases are a match to TRBD1. The V and J ends lost 5 bases and 1 base, in that order; junction bases with no gene match: 10. The CDR3 spans 17 residues. Per germline, CDR1 SEHNR and CDR2 FQNEAQ (reference sequence).

The genes are TRBV6-5 and TRBJ1-5; 10 bases are shared with TRBD1. The CDR3 extends over 19 amino acids. After removal of 4 bases from V and 0 bases from J, the junction contained 12 bases not matched to a gene. Per germline, CDR1 MNHEY and CDR2 SVGAGI. CDR3 bases: TGTGCCAGCAGTTCCCGGAGGGACAGGGGCCCCTGTAGCAATCAGCCCCAGCATTTT. Protein sequence: CASSSRRDRGPCSNQPQHF.

This clonotype has just a few counts. V and J are TRBV6-1 and TRBJ2-1, with 8 bases fitting TRBD2. CDR3 length: 16 residues. The trim removed 7 bases at V and 8 bases at J, leaving 16 bases unmatched. Germline assignment: CDR1 MNHNS and CDR2 SASEGT. The CDR3 DNA follows: TGTGCCAGCAAGTCTCCTCCAGCGGGAGCCTTTGATGAGCAGTTCTTC. Protein: CASKSPPAGAFDEQFF.

This clonotype was observed many times. The chain combines TRBV14 with TRBJ2-7, with 9 nucleotides matching TRBD1. J gave up 3 bases and V 2 bases, and 11 bases lay outside the gene matches. This CDR3 contains 17 residues. From germline, CDR1 is SGHDN and CDR2 FVKESK. The CDR3 nucleotides are TGTGCCAGCAGCCAATGGGAACTTCGGGACAGGGACTACGAGCAGTACTTC. It translates to CASSQWELRDRDYEQYF.

This clonotype was seen repeatedly, ten times or more. V is TRBV19 and J is TRBJ1-1; D may be TRBD1 (6 bases). Per the germline V gene, CDR1 is LNHDA and CDR2 is SQIVND (reference sequence). Trimming left V 4 bases short and J 0 bases short, with 12 bases between. The CDR3 totals 15 residues. CDR3 residues: CASSTWDIMNTEAFF. In DNA, the CDR3 is TGTGCCAGTAGTACCTGGGACATCATGAACACTGAAGCTTTCTTT.

To note about this clonotype: A much larger clonotype is one base distant, so this may be a read error. The chain recombines TRBV20-1 with TRBJ1-1; 7 bases are shared with TRBD1. Germline V gene data show CDR1 as DFQATT and CDR2 as SNEGSKA (reference sequence). The CDR3 extends over 14 amino acids. The V segment lost 1 base and the J segment 3 bases; nucleotides outside the gene matches: 5. CDR3 sequence (DNA): TGCAGTGCTAGAGGGGACAGACTGTACACTGAAGCTTTCTTT. It is translated as CSARGDRLYTEAFF.

This clonotype has at least ten counts. V usage is TRBV3-1 and J usage is TRBJ2-1; D remains ambiguous. Trimming left V 3 bases short and J 0 bases short, with 6 bases between. CDR1 is LGHDT and CDR2 is YNNKEL in the germline V gene (reference sequence). This CDR3 contains 14 residues. The CDR3 bases are TGTGCCAGCAGCCAGCGGAACTCCTACAATGAGCAGTTCTTC. This translates into CASSQRNSYNEQFF.

This clonotype was recorded at least ten times. CDR3 in DNA: TGCGCCAGCAGCTGGCTGACGGGAGGGCCAAACGGGGAGCTGTTTTTT. This translates into CASSWLTGGPNGELFF. The V gene is TRBV5-1, the J gene TRBJ2-2; 8 positions match TRBD2. V was pared by 3 bases and J by 7 bases, with 11 bases of the junction left unmatched. Germline CDR1 is SGHRS and CDR2 is YFSETQ. The CDR3 has 16 amino acids.

The sample holds many counts of this clonotype. The chain recombines TRBV27 with TRBJ2-7; D may be TRBD1 or TRBD2 (5 bases each). V shed 3 bases and J shed 5 bases, with 11 bases lying between them. Germline V gene lookup returns CDR1 MNHEY and CDR2 SMNVEV (reference sequence). This CDR3 region has 13 residues. CDR3 in amino acids: CASSFGTLNEQYF. As DNA, the CDR3 is TGTGCCAGCAGTTTTGGGACGCTCAACGAGCAGTACTTC.

Ten or more counts support this clonotype. The DNA for the CDR3 is TGTGCCAGCATACGACAGGGGGGTTCCTACGAGCAGTACTTC. The encoded protein is CASIRQGGSYEQYF. The J gene is TRBJ2-7, the V gene TRBV28; 9 bases match TRBD1. CDR3 length: 14 residues. Germline trimming cut 7 bases from V and 1 base from J; bases unmatched to any gene: 5. Looked up from germline, CDR1 is MDHEN and CDR2 is SYDVKM. Supplemented by reference TRBV28 and TRBJ2-7, the full variable domain reads DVKVTQSSRYLVKRTGEKVFLECVQDMDHENMFWYRQDPGLGLRLIYFSYDVKMKEKGDIPEGYSVSREKKERFSLILESASTNQTSMYLCASIRQGGSYEQYFGPGTRLTVT.

This clonotype was found many times. CDR3 in DNA: TGCAGCGGAACCGGGACAGGGGATCTTGAGACCCAGTACTTC. Translated: CSGTGTGDLETQYF. This chain joins TRBV29-1 and TRBJ2-5; TRBD1 matches at 10 bases. CDR1 SQVTM and CDR2 ANQGSEA come from the germline V gene. Losses at the gene ends were 7 bases for V and 5 bases for J; bases not matched to a gene: 10. This CDR3 contains 14 residues.

This clonotype was observed many times. J is TRBJ2-5 and V is TRBV28, with D perhaps TRBD2 (5 bases). V lost 6 bases and J lost 0, with 11 bases in between. This CDR3 region has 14 residues. Germline V gives CDR1 MDHEN, CDR2 SYDVKM. For the CDR3, the DNA is TGTGCCAGCAGCCAACGGGATTACCAAGAGACCCAGTACTTC. Protein sequence: CASSQRDYQETQYF.

This clonotype was seen a handful of times. This rearrangement joins TRBV10-3 to TRBJ2-5; TRBD1 agrees at 8 bases. The CDR3 length is 15 residues. The V gene end was trimmed by 5 bases and the J gene end by 5 bases; junction bases not matched to a gene: 10. The germline CDR1 and CDR2 sequences are ENHRY and SYGVKD. CDR3: CAISTPGQEGETQYF. Here the CDR3 DNA reads TGTGCCATCAGTACGCCGGGACAGGAAGGGGAGACCCAGTACTTC.

As concerns this clonotype: One end of the junction does not line up with germline, which may come from a read error. This sequence joins TRBV11-2 and TRBJ2-1, with a tentative D call TRBD2 (5 bases). Per germline, CDR1 SGHAT and CDR2 FQNNGV. The CDR3 is made up of 15 amino acids. CDR3 DNA sequence: TGTACCAGCAGCCCCCGGGAAAGCTCCTACAATGAGCAGTTCTTC. Its translation: CTSSPRESSYNEQFF.

This clonotype came up many times. V gene TRBV28 combines with J gene TRBJ1-5; D is perhaps TRBD1 (5 bases). Trimming took off 5 bases at V and 2 bases at J, with 22 bases between the two ends. Germline V lookup: CDR1 MDHEN, CDR2 SYDVKM. The CDR3 sequence is 18 residues long. CDR3 region: CASSPTWTPYLGNQPQHF. CDR3 sequence (DNA): TGTGCCAGCAGTCCGACCTGGACACCCTATTTGGGCAATCAGCCCCAGCATTTT. Supplemented by reference TRBV28 and TRBJ1-5, the full variable domain reads DVKVTQSSRYLVKRTGEKVFLECVQDMDHENMFWYRQDPGLGLRLIYFSYDVKMKEKGDIPEGYSVSREKKERFSLILESASTNQTSMYLCASSPTWTPYLGNQPQHFGDGTRLSIL.

This clonotype has ten or more counts. The chain recombines TRBV11-2 with TRBJ1-6; TRBD1 aligns across 8 bases. J was trimmed by 7 bases and V by 5 bases; bases with no gene match: 7. Germline V lookup: CDR1 SGHAT, CDR2 FQNNGV. The length of the CDR3 is 15 residues. This chain's CDR3 is CASSPGDRQNSPLHF. The DNA of the CDR3 is TGTGCCAGCAGCCCAGGGGACAGGCAAAATTCACCCCTCCACTTT.

This chain links TRBV19 with TRBJ2-7; 10 nucleotides align to TRBD2. The CDR3 is 14 amino acids. The germline V gene has CDR1 LNHDA and CDR2 SQIVND (reference sequence). V was clipped by 5 bases and J by 6 bases; unmatched bases: 7. For the CDR3, the DNA is TGTGCCAGTAGTCCTCTAGCGGGAGCCTTCGAGCAGTACTTC. Translation: CASSPLAGAFEQYF. Drawing the rest from reference TRBV19 and TRBJ2-7, the complete variable domain is DGGITQSPKYLFRKEGQNVTLSCEQNLNHDAMYWYRQDPGQGLRLIYYSQIVNDFQKGDIAEGYSVSREKKESFPLTVTSAQKNPTAFYLCASSPLAGAFEQYFGPGTRLTVT.

This clonotype was counted at least ten times. The rearrangement uses TRBV5-8 and TRBJ2-1; D may be TRBD1 (6 bases). The germline gives CDR1 SGHTS, CDR2 YDEGEE. The V and J ends lost 2 bases and 8 bases respectively, with 14 bases between them. The CDR3 has 14 residues. The CDR3 loop is CASSLGQWGYEQFF. CDR3 nucleotide sequence: TGTGCCAGCAGCTTAGGACAGTGGGGGTATGAGCAGTTCTTC.

The chain combines TRBV19 with TRBJ2-1, with 8 bases that match TRBD2. The J segment lost 15 bases and the V segment lost 3 bases, leaving 13 bases of the junction unmatched. The CDR3 is 14 amino acids. Germline V gives CDR1 LNHDA, CDR2 SQIVND (reference sequence). CDR3 bases: TGTGCCAGTAGTATTGGTGGGACGGGACTAGTGATGTTCTTC. It encodes CASSIGGTGLVMFF.

The chain couples TRBV10-3 to TRBJ2-3, with D possibly being TRBD2 (5 bases). The V end lost 7 bases, the J end lost 10 bases, and 24 bases lay between the germline ends. Germline V gene data show CDR1 as ENHRY and CDR2 as SYGVKD. The CDR3 runs to 15 residues. CDR3 bases: TGTGCCATCATGGCTAGCATAGGGCCTGCTCGGGCGCAGTATTTT. It codes for CAIMASIGPARAQYF.

Details on this clonotype: One end of the junction fails to match germline, which may point to a read error. V usage is TRBV11-2 and J usage is TRBJ1-4; possible D gene TRBD1, 6 bases. Per germline, CDR1 SGHAT and CDR2 FQNNGV. The CDR3 contains 18 residues. The CDR3 region is CASILTTGPPATNEKLFF. The CDR3 DNA sequence: TGTGCCAGCATCTTAACCACAGGGCCTCCAGCAACTAATGAAAAACTGTTTTTT.